One and the same sample provided the 24 T cell receptor beta chains below, sequenced in a study of cytomegalovirus exposure and HLA in healthy donors. PCR primers comprised 60 Vbeta and 13 Jbeta primers. Data came from immunoSEQ multiplex PCR; TCRdb stores just in-frame clones and leaves some out. The repertoire holds 120,000 to 150,000 clones, with roughly 10% as singletons. Sequencing was carried out using PBMCs. These receptors were obtained from a male donor in good health and CMV-seronegative.

The rearrangement joins TRBV5-4 to TRBJ1-2, with a possible D match to TRBD1 (5 bases). This CDR3 contains 15 residues. Germline assignment: CDR1 SGHNT and CDR2 YYREEE (reference sequence). The ends were cut back, 5 bases at V and 3 bases at J, with 17 bases in the middle. The CDR3 loop is CASRERSRADYGYTF. CDR3 DNA sequence: TGTGCCAGCAGAGAAAGAAGCAGGGCAGACTATGGCTACACCTTC. The full variable domain, rest sourced from reference TRBV5-4 and TRBJ1-2, is ETGVTQSPTHLIKTRGQQVTLRCSSQSGHNTVSWYQQALGQGPQFIFQYYREEENGRGNFPPRFSGLQFPNYSSELNVNALELDDSALYLCASRERSRADYGYTFGSGTRLTVV.

This clone was observed a handful of times. J is TRBJ1-1 and V is TRBV18, with 7 bases fitting TRBD1. CDR3 length: 15 residues. Germline CDR1 and CDR2: KGHSH and LQKENI. The V segment lost 3 bases and the J segment 5 bases; nucleotides outside the gene matches: 9. The CDR3 region has the DNA TGTGCCAGCTCACCTCTAACAGGGGTCGGAACTGAAGCTTTCTTT. This encodes CASSPLTGVGTEAFF.

This clone has only a few counts. This chain links TRBV7-3 with TRBJ2-2; 9 bases are shared with TRBD2. Germline V gene lookup returns CDR1 SGHTA and CDR2 FQGTGA. The CDR3 runs to 16 residues. V gave up 3 bases and J gave up 4 bases; unmatched junction bases: 6. CDR3 nucleotide sequence: TGTGCCAGCAGCTTCGGCGGGAGGGCCACCACCGGGGAGCTGTTTTTT. This sequence encodes CASSFGGRATTGELFF.

This clone was detected a few times. This chain links TRBV29-1 with TRBJ2-2; 8 bases agree with TRBD1. The CDR3 is made up of 15 amino acids. Germline values: CDR1 SQVTM, CDR2 ANQGSEA. V shed 2 bases, J shed 4 bases, and the junction held 6 bases outside the gene matches. As DNA, the CDR3 is TGCAGCGTTGAACAGGACAGGGCGACCACCGGGGAGCTGTTTTTT. It encodes CSVEQDRATTGELFF.

The chain has TRBV5-1 and TRBJ2-1, with 9 nucleotides matching TRBD1. This CDR3 spans 14 amino acids. V trimming: 3 bases; J trimming: 5 bases; junction bases outside the gene matches: 3. CDR1 SGHRS and CDR2 YFSETQ come from the germline V gene. Here the CDR3 DNA reads TGCGCCAGCAGCTGGACAGGGGCAAACAATGAGCAGTTCTTC. It translates to CASSWTGANNEQFF.

The chain combines TRBV10-3 with TRBJ1-6, with 7 bases matching TRBD1. V gave up 4 bases and J gave up 6 bases; unmatched junction bases: 9. In germline, CDR1 is ENHRY, CDR2 SYGVKD. CDR3 length: 16 residues. Here the CDR3 reads CAISVEQGMVNSPLHF. The CDR3 DNA follows: TGTGCCATCAGTGTGGAACAGGGGATGGTTAATTCACCCCTCCACTTT.

V gene TRBV11-2 combines with J gene TRBJ1-4; 7 bases line up with TRBD1. CDR1 and CDR2 from the germline V gene are SGHAT and FQNNGV. This CDR3 is 15 amino acids long. Trimming removed 5 bases from V and 5 bases from J; junction bases left unmatched: 8. The CDR3 spells CASSPRGGRNEKLFF. As DNA, the CDR3 is TGTGCCAGCAGCCCCCGAGGGGGCAGGAATGAAAAACTGTTTTTT.

The chain carries TRBV27 and TRBJ2-3; D gene uncertain. The CDR3 has 12 amino acids. CDR1 is MNHEY and CDR2 is SMNVEV in the germline V gene (reference sequence). V shed 6 bases and J shed 3 bases, with 7 bases lying between them. For the CDR3, the DNA is TGTGCCAGCAGCCACTCGACAGATACGCAGTATTTT. Protein product: CASSHSTDTQYF.

The chain employs TRBV5-1 and TRBJ2-1; D gene ambiguous. V dropped 3 bases and J dropped 8 bases, with 12 bases sitting between them. The germline V gene has CDR1 SGHRS and CDR2 YFSETQ. CDR3 length equals 13 residues. For the CDR3, the DNA is TGCGCCAGCAGCTCTACCTTGGGCTATGAGCAGTTCTTC. This gives the protein CASSSTLGYEQFF.

The rearrangement joins TRBV6-6 to TRBJ2-7, with TRBD1 matching 10 bases. Germline CDR1 and CDR2: MNHNY and SVGAGI (reference sequence). Trimming removed 5 bases from V and 3 bases from J; junction bases left unmatched: 4. CDR3 length: 14 amino acids. The CDR3 nucleotides read TGTGCCAGCAGTGAGACAGGGGGCTTCTACGAGCAGTACTTC. Translation: CASSETGGFYEQYF.

The chain combines TRBV6-1 with TRBJ2-1; 10 nucleotides line up with TRBD2. Trimming at V came to 5 bases and at J to 6 bases, leaving 7 bases not matched to a gene. This CDR3 is built from 15 residues. Germline V CDR1 and CDR2: MNHNS, SASEGT. CDR3 nucleotides: TGTGCCAGCAGTAGAGAGCGGGGGGGGCGCAATGAGCAGTTCTTC. Translated: CASSRERGGRNEQFF.

This clone was recorded a few times. The rearrangement links TRBV7-6 to TRBJ2-3; TRBD2 might be the D (6 bases). This CDR3 is 14 amino acids long. V was cut by 0 bases and J by 6 bases, with 10 bases left in between. From germline, CDR1 is SGHVS and CDR2 FNYEAQ. The CDR3 region has the DNA TGTGCCAGCAGCTTAGCGGGGGGTGGCGATACGCAGTATTTT. Amino acid sequence: CASSLAGGGDTQYF.

This clone has a handful of counts. The genes are TRBV28 and TRBJ1-2; possible D gene TRBD1, 5 bases. CDR1 MDHEN and CDR2 SYDVKM come from the germline V gene. Trimming removed 8 bases at V and 1 base at J, with 14 bases between. This CDR3 is built from 14 residues. In DNA, the CDR3 is TGTGCCAGCCGAATCTTCAGGGATAACTATGGCTACACCTTC. Protein: CASRIFRDNYGYTF.

This clone was observed a few times. The gene calls are TRBV28 and TRBJ1-1; a weak D match, TRBD1 (6 bases). The CDR3 has 13 amino acids. Between the trimmed V and J ends, which lost 6 bases and 1 base, there was a span of 9 bases. Germline V gene sequence: CDR1 MDHEN, CDR2 SYDVKM. CDR3 region: CASSGQPNTEAFF. The CDR3 nucleotides are TGTGCCAGCAGCGGACAGCCGAACACTGAAGCTTTCTTT.

The chain couples TRBV4-3 to TRBJ2-7, with D possibly being TRBD2 (6 bases). Deletions cut 9 bases from V and 0 bases from J, with 24 bases between. Per the germline V gene, CDR1 is LGHNA and CDR2 is YSLEER. The CDR3 is made up of 17 amino acids. The CDR3 DNA reads as TGCGCCAGAGGGATTCCGGGGGAGGCGGGTACCTCCTACGAGCAGTACTTC. Its protein is CARGIPGEAGTSYEQYF.

V and J are TRBV19 and TRBJ1-1, with D unclear. This CDR3 is built from 17 residues. Germline CDR1 and CDR2: LNHDA and SQIVND (reference sequence). V lost 7 bases and J 2 bases, leaving 23 bases between the germline ends. The CDR3 DNA reads TGTGCCAGTACCTCCCCACGGAGTGCGACTGTCAACACTGAAGCTTTCTTT. Its protein product is CASTSPRSATVNTEAFF.

This clone has only a few counts. The chain is built from TRBV27 and TRBJ2-6, with 11 bases aligning to TRBD1. Unmatched junction bases numbered 2, after V lost 3 bases and J lost 4 bases. CDR1 MNHEY and CDR2 SMNVEV come from the germline V gene (reference sequence). The CDR3 sequence is 16 residues long. CDR3 loop: CASSFGQGAGANVLTF. The CDR3 region has the DNA TGTGCCAGCAGTTTCGGACAGGGGGCCGGGGCCAACGTCCTGACTTTC.

The V gene is TRBV28, the J gene TRBJ1-1; 7 nucleotides align to TRBD1. The CDR3 is 14 amino acids. Germline V gives CDR1 MDHEN, CDR2 SYDVKM. Trimming cost V 7 bases and J 3 bases; bases outside gene matches: 8. The CDR3 DNA reads as TGTGCCAGCAAACTAGGGGGCGCGTACACTGAAGCTTTCTTT. Translation: CASKLGGAYTEAFF.

The genes are TRBV6-1 and TRBJ2-3, with D unresolved. The V gene lost 2 bases and the J gene lost 14 bases, with 14 bases spanning the gap. This CDR3 has 12 residues. Per the germline V gene, CDR1 is MNHNS and CDR2 is SASEGT. In DNA, the CDR3 is TGTGCCAGCAGTGAACTCCCGGTCCCTGGGTATTTT. It is translated as CASSELPVPGYF.

The chain has TRBV7-8 and TRBJ1-5; tentative D call: TRBD1 (5 bases). V shed 4 bases and J shed 4 bases, with 11 bases lying between them. This CDR3 has 14 residues. The germline CDR1 and CDR2 sequences are SGHVS and FQNEAQ. The CDR3: CASSSPTENQPQHF. The CDR3 DNA sequence: TGTGCCAGCAGCTCGCCGACAGAAAATCAGCCCCAGCATTTT.

This clone was detected a few times. CDR3 nucleotides: TGTGCCAGCAGTTACTATGGGGGCGGTGGAGATACGCAGTATTTT. Translation: CASSYYGGGGDTQYF. V usage is TRBV6-5 and J usage is TRBJ2-3; D possibly corresponds to TRBD1 (6 bases). CDR1 MNHEY and CDR2 SVGAGI come from the germline V gene. The V end lost 1 base, the J end lost 5 bases, and 13 bases lay between the germline ends. This CDR3 spans 15 amino acids.

Worth noting for this clone: The germline gene is not matched at one end of the junction; a read error may be the cause. The V gene is TRBV6-1, the J gene TRBJ1-2; 10 nucleotides agree with TRBD1. The CDR3 spans 14 residues. Germline CDR1 MNHNS, CDR2 SASEGT. CDR3 in amino acids: CASSGDRGFYGYPF. The DNA for the CDR3 is TGTGCCAGCAGTGGGGACAGGGGTTTCTATGGCTACCCCTTC.

The chain joins TRBV28 to TRBJ1-4; 9 bases match TRBD1. From germline, CDR1 is MDHEN and CDR2 SYDVKM. The CDR3 sequence is 16 residues long. The ends lost 2 bases at V and 6 bases at J; junction bases unmatched: 7. The CDR3 sequence is CASSLPEDRGDEKLFF. The CDR3, as DNA: TGTGCCAGCAGTTTACCGGAGGACAGGGGCGATGAAAAACTGTTTTTT.

Here the CDR3 DNA reads TGTGCCAGTAGTAGCATGGACAGTTACAATGAGCAGTTCTTC. Residues: CASSSMDSYNEQFF. V is TRBV19 and J is TRBJ2-1; perhaps TRBD1 as D (6 bases). Trimming cost V 4 bases and J 4 bases, with 11 bases left between them. The CDR3 length is 14 residues. The V gene's germline CDR1 is LNHDA and CDR2 SQIVND (reference sequence).